Presented here are 27 T cell receptor beta chains from one specimen sequenced in a study of cytomegalovirus exposure and HLA in healthy donors. A multiplex PCR was run with 60 Vbeta primers and 13 Jbeta primers. The method was immunoSEQ multiplex PCR; TCRdb's version includes in-frame clones alone and lacks a portion of them. The sample lists about 140,000 clones, roughly four fifths seen once, with more than 2.5% in the top ten. The sample consisted of PBMCs. These receptors were collected from a man aged 18 to 29 in good health and CMV-seropositive.

The chain employs TRBV5-4 and TRBJ1-1; tentatively, D is TRBD1 (6 bases). Deletions cut 2 bases from V and 3 bases from J, with 8 bases between. The germline CDR1 and CDR2 sequences are SGHNT and YYREEE (reference sequence). The CDR3 runs to 13 residues. The CDR3 bases are TGTGCCAGCAGCTTACAGGGATACACTGAAGCTTTCTTT. Translating it yields CASSLQGYTEAFF.

The sample holds a few counts of this clone. This sequence joins TRBV19 and TRBJ2-1, with 7 bases lining up with TRBD1. The CDR3 sequence is 19 residues long. Germline V lookup: CDR1 LNHDA, CDR2 SQIVND (reference sequence). V lost 2 bases and J lost 7; bases outside the gene matches: 20. The CDR3 protein is CASSILTGTVALVENEQFF. The DNA of the CDR3 is TGTGCCAGTAGTATATTGACAGGGACCGTGGCCCTGGTAGAGAATGAGCAGTTCTTC. Looking up the rest from reference TRBV19 and TRBJ2-1 gives the full variable domain: DGGITQSPKYLFRKEGQNVTLSCEQNLNHDAMYWYRQDPGQGLRLIYYSQIVNDFQKGDIAEGYSVSREKKESFPLTVTSAQKNPTAFYLCASSILTGTVALVENEQFFGPGTRLTVL.

This chain connects TRBV14 to TRBJ2-7; D possibly corresponds to TRBD2 (6 bases). Looked up from germline, CDR1 is SGHDN and CDR2 is FVKESK. This CDR3 has 16 amino acids. The germline V and J ends were trimmed by 4 bases and 2 bases, with 18 bases remaining between them. CDR3 sequence (DNA): TGTGCCAGCAGCCCGATCGCAGGAGGGTTAACCTACGAGCAGTACTTC. Protein product: CASSPIAGGLTYEQYF. Looking up the rest from reference TRBV14 and TRBJ2-7 gives the full variable domain: EAGVTQFPSHSVIEKGQTVTLRCDPISGHDNLYWYRRVMGKEIKFLLHFVKESKQDESGMPNNRFLAERTGGTYSTLKVQPAELEDSGVYFCASSPIAGGLTYEQYFGPGTRLTVT.

The table lists this clone with a few counts. The chain uses TRBV5-1 and TRBJ2-3, with 8 bases that match TRBD2. This CDR3 contains 16 residues. V trimming: 0 bases; J trimming: 0 bases; junction bases outside the gene matches: 3. Germline CDR1 is SGHRS and CDR2 is YFSETQ. DNA of the CDR3: TGCGCCAGCAGCTTGGATAGCGGGACTAGCACAGATACGCAGTATTTT. Translating gives CASSLDSGTSTDTQYF.

The V gene is TRBV5-1, the J gene TRBJ2-7; TRBD2 agrees at 9 bases. Looked up from germline, CDR1 is SGHRS and CDR2 is YFSETQ. The CDR3 has 15 residues. V was pared by 0 bases and J by 6 bases, with 7 bases of the junction left unmatched. CDR3 sequence (DNA): TGCGCCAGCAGCTTGGTGGTTAGCGGGAGCACCGAGCAGTACTTC. It is translated as CASSLVVSGSTEQYF.

The rearrangement uses TRBV28 and TRBJ2-7, with TRBD2 matching over 8 bases. Germline CDR1 reads MDHEN; CDR2 reads SYDVKM. The CDR3 is 15 residues long. The ends lost 6 bases at V and 5 bases at J; junction bases unmatched: 12. The CDR3 DNA reads TGTGCCAGCAGGTTAAGCGGGAGCAATGGTAACGAGCAGTACTTC. Its translation is CASRLSGSNGNEQYF.

The chain couples TRBV7-9 to TRBJ2-1; 8 bases align to TRBD2. Germline-derived CDR1 and CDR2 are SEHNR and FQNEAQ (reference sequence). V shed 5 bases and J 9 bases; nucleotides not matched to a gene: 9. There are 14 residues in the CDR3. The CDR3 reads CASSRRGGEGEQFF. As DNA, the CDR3 is TGTGCCAGCAGCCGCCGGGGGGGCGAAGGTGAGCAGTTCTTC.

The chain combines TRBV2 with TRBJ2-5; possible D gene TRBD2, 7 bases. The V and J ends lost 9 bases and 2 bases respectively, with 22 bases between them. CDR1 is SNHLY and CDR2 is FYNNEI in the germline V gene. The CDR3 loop spans 16 amino acids. This CDR3 reads CASSNHGGLYQETQYF. The CDR3, as DNA: TGTGCCAGTTCCAACCACGGGGGGCTTTATCAAGAGACCCAGTACTTC.

The chain carries TRBV27 and TRBJ2-6; TRBD2 agrees at 10 bases. Trimming removed 5 bases from V and 1 base from J; junction bases left unmatched: 5. The CDR3 is 17 amino acids. Germline-derived CDR1 and CDR2 are MNHEY and SMNVEV (reference sequence). CDR3 region: CASSQVLAGSGANVLTF. Here the CDR3 DNA reads TGTGCCAGCAGTCAAGTACTAGCGGGATCTGGGGCCAACGTCCTGACTTTC.

This chain links TRBV5-1 with TRBJ2-7, with TRBD1 identical over 7 bases. The V and J ends lost 4 bases and 2 bases, in that order; junction bases with no gene match: 6. This CDR3 region has 14 residues. Germline V gene lookup returns CDR1 SGHRS and CDR2 YFSETQ. CDR3 DNA sequence: TGCGCCAGCAGCCTGGCGACAGGGACCTACGAGCAGTACTTC. The encoded protein is CASSLATGTYEQYF.

The genes are TRBV7-2 and TRBJ2-3; a possible D gene is TRBD1 (6 bases). The CDR3 length is 15 residues. Trimming removed 3 bases from V and 6 bases from J, with 16 bases in between. Germline-derived CDR1 and CDR2 are SGHTA and FQGNSA. CDR3 coding DNA: TGTGCCAGCAGCTTCTCGCAGGGGATGGTGGATACGCAGTATTTT. Protein: CASSFSQGMVDTQYF.

This sequence joins TRBV20-1 and TRBJ2-7, with D unresolved. Germline CDR1 is DFQATT and CDR2 is SNEGSKA (reference sequence). The ends were cut back, 6 bases at V and 9 bases at J, with 12 bases in the middle. CDR3 size: 10 residues. The CDR3 spells CSAGDAVQYF. The CDR3 DNA is TGCAGTGCCGGCGACGCGGTGCAGTACTTC.

This clone was counted a few times. The chain is built from TRBV7-6 and TRBJ1-4; no firm D call. Germline V gives CDR1 SGHVS, CDR2 FNYEAQ. This CDR3 spans 17 amino acids. Trimming cost V 4 bases and J 0 bases, with 15 bases left between them. Written as DNA, the CDR3 is TGTGCCAGCAGCTCCCAGGAGGGAGTTGCAACTAATGAAAAACTGTTTTTT. It specifies CASSSQEGVATNEKLFF. The full variable domain, with the rest looked up from reference TRBV7-6 and TRBJ1-4, is GAGVSQSPRYKVTKRGQDVALRCDPISGHVSLYWYRQALGQGPEFLTYFNYEAQQDKSGLPNDRFSAERPEGSISTLTIQRTEQRDSAMYRCASSSQEGVATNEKLFFGSGTQLSVL.

In DNA form, the CDR3 reads TGTGCCAGCAGTTTATGGTCTCTAGCGGGGGCCGGGGAGACCCAGTACTTC. Encoded protein: CASSLWSLAGAGETQYF. The V and J genes are TRBV28 and TRBJ2-5; 10 nucleotides agree with TRBD2. Germline V gives CDR1 MDHEN, CDR2 SYDVKM. This CDR3 has 17 residues. Unmatched junction bases numbered 9, after V lost 0 bases and J lost 5 bases.

The gene calls are TRBV28 and TRBJ1-4; D might be TRBD1 (6 bases). Trimming took 3 bases from V and 8 from J, leaving 19 bases between them. Looked up from germline, CDR1 is MDHEN and CDR2 is SYDVKM. The CDR3 is 16 residues long. The CDR3 sequence is CASSLPLTGSGEKLFF. CDR3 DNA sequence: TGTGCCAGCAGTTTGCCCCTTACAGGGTCGGGCGAAAAACTGTTTTTT. Full variable domain (missing parts from reference TRBV28 and TRBJ1-4): DVKVTQSSRYLVKRTGEKVFLECVQDMDHENMFWYRQDPGLGLRLIYFSYDVKMKEKGDIPEGYSVSREKKERFSLILESASTNQTSMYLCASSLPLTGSGEKLFFGSGTQLSVL.

This sequence joins TRBV6-1 and TRBJ1-3; tentatively, D is TRBD1 (5 bases). Trimming took off 9 bases at V and 0 bases at J, with 15 bases between the two ends. The V gene's germline CDR1 is MNHNS and CDR2 SASEGT. The CDR3 contains 15 residues. The CDR3 here is CASWRGPSSGNTIYF. The CDR3 DNA is TGTGCCAGTTGGAGGGGTCCTTCCTCTGGAAACACCATATATTTT.

The chain is built from TRBV7-2 and TRBJ1-1, with D maybe TRBD1 (5 bases). CDR1 is SGHTA, CDR2 FQGNSA, per germline. V lost 8 bases and J 4 bases, leaving 14 bases between the germline ends. The CDR3 extends over 13 amino acids. CDR3 sequence (DNA): TGTGCCAGCGGACATACAGTGGGCACTGAAGCTTTCTTT. The encoded protein is CASGHTVGTEAFF.

This clone was recorded only once. The rearrangement joins TRBV28 to TRBJ1-5; the match to TRBD1 covers 9 bases. Germline V gene sequence: CDR1 MDHEN, CDR2 SYDVKM. The trim removed 5 bases at V and 6 bases at J, leaving 5 bases unmatched. This CDR3 has 14 amino acids. CDR3 region: CASSIQGATQPQHF. The CDR3 DNA follows: TGTGCCAGCAGTATACAGGGGGCTACTCAGCCCCAGCATTTT.

The rearrangement links TRBV2 to TRBJ2-7; TRBD1 might be the D (6 bases). V was shortened by 5 bases and J by 4 bases, with 9 bases between the two germline ends. Germline V gives CDR1 SNHLY, CDR2 FYNNEI. This CDR3 region has 12 residues. The CDR3 nucleotides read TGTGCCAGCAGTACAGGGATGTACGAGCAGTACTTC. It is translated as CASSTGMYEQYF.

To note about this clone: Other DNA sequences within the sample encode an identical CDR3. The V gene is TRBV7-9, the J gene TRBJ1-2, with a weak D call TRBD1 (6 bases). The CDR3 is 14 residues long. The germline V gene has CDR1 SEHNR and CDR2 FQNEAQ (reference sequence). Deletions cut 3 bases from V and 2 bases from J, with 10 bases between. Written as DNA, the CDR3 is TGTGCCAGCAGCTTGGGTCAGGGGAACTATGGCTACACCTTC. Protein product: CASSLGQGNYGYTF.

The rearrangement links TRBV2 to TRBJ1-2; 10 bases agree with TRBD1. This CDR3 contains 14 residues. The J segment lost 7 bases and the V segment lost 4 bases, leaving 6 bases of the junction unmatched. CDR1 and CDR2 (germline): SNHLY, FYNNEI. The CDR3 sequence: CASSGTGGISGYTF. The CDR3 coding sequence is TGTGCCAGCAGTGGGACAGGGGGGATATCTGGCTACACCTTC.

This chain uses TRBV19 with TRBJ2-7; 11 positions match TRBD2. Germline loops: CDR1 LNHDA, CDR2 SQIVND (reference sequence). This CDR3 contains 16 residues. J lost 7 bases, V lost 5 bases, and 13 bases had no gene match. CDR3 loop: CASSARPGGTSGEQYF. The DNA for the CDR3 is TGTGCCAGTAGTGCCCGCCCCGGCGGGACTAGCGGTGAGCAGTACTTC.

This clone is termed medium-sized. The chain carries TRBV6-6 and TRBJ1-1, with a weak D call TRBD1 (5 bases). CDR1 is MNHNY, CDR2 SVGAGI, per germline (reference sequence). V gave up 7 bases and J gave up 2 bases, with 11 bases separating them. This CDR3 comprises 13 residues. The CDR3 DNA reads as TGTGCCAGCACCGGGACTGTAAACACTGAAGCTTTCTTT. Translating it yields CASTGTVNTEAFF.

The V gene is TRBV7-8, the J gene TRBJ2-1; 11 positions match TRBD2. Germline V lookup: CDR1 SGHVS, CDR2 FQNEAQ. The ends lost 3 bases at V and 8 bases at J; junction bases unmatched: 6. This CDR3 contains 15 residues. The CDR3 bases are TGTGCCAGCAGCTTGAGTACTAGCGGGAGCTATGAGCAGTTCTTC. This translates into CASSLSTSGSYEQFF.

The chain is built from TRBV5-1 and TRBJ1-2; D possibly corresponds to TRBD1 (6 bases). This CDR3 is 17 amino acids long. Looked up from germline, CDR1 is SGHRS and CDR2 is YFSETQ. V was cut by 0 bases and J by 4 bases, with 19 bases left in between. CDR3 sequence reads: CASSLAGLPGTTYGYTF. CDR3 bases: TGCGCCAGCAGCTTGGCCGGGTTGCCGGGGACAACCTATGGCTACACCTTC.

The gene calls are TRBV6-5 and TRBJ1-1, with D perhaps matching TRBD1 (6 bases). The CDR3 consists of 14 residues. Trimming cost V 9 bases and J 1 base, with 15 bases left between them. The germline CDR1 and CDR2 sequences are MNHEY and SVGAGI. DNA for the CDR3: TGTGCCAGTTCGGAAGGGGGGGCGAACACTGAAGCTTTCTTT. Protein product: CASSEGGANTEAFF.

The chain employs TRBV29-1 and TRBJ2-3; possible D gene TRBD2, 5 bases. Trimming removed 7 bases at V and 2 bases at J, with 10 bases between. Germline lookup yields CDR1 SQVTM and CDR2 ANQGSEA. The CDR3 runs 12 residues. The CDR3: CSAEADTDTQYF. CDR3 coding DNA: TGCAGCGCAGAAGCGGACACAGATACGCAGTATTTT.